The present T cell receptor (beta chain) was sequenced within a study of cytomegalovirus exposure and HLA in healthy donors (dated by TCRdb to about 2017). General notes on the study: An earlier analysis of approximately 550 of the donors reported approximately 300 Gb of sequence data and 120 million or so unique TCR beta sequences from about 179 million T cells. An early release that covered some 630 HLA-typed donors contained around 300 gigabases of sequencing data and tens of millions of unique TCR sequences. Of the roughly 400 genotyped donors, 81% were placed in the genetic ancestry cluster associated with self-reported Caucasian donors. The study aimed to test whether signatures of past pathogen exposure could be identified by cataloging public T cell receptors. The T cell repertoires of under 750 subjects were profiled by immunosequencing and related to cytomegalovirus serostatus. Along with the roughly 710-subject first cohort, a separate validation cohort of around 120 different subjects was used. High-throughput TCR immunosequencing, statistical association of individual TCRs with disease status, and machine learning were combined to predict cytomegalovirus infection status. A later analysis re-analyzed previously published TCR beta repertoires from roughly 630 donors and added high-resolution HLA genotyping to study TCR occurrence patterns. Rather than drawing on any new phenotypic data, the later analysis identified candidate immune exposures from TCR beta sequences and the way those sequences occurred across donors. To decide whether each TCR beta V gene segment behaved as functional or pseudogenic, an earlier analysis of fewer than 750 of the donors relied on high-throughput TCR beta sequencing. Donor age, sex, ethnicity and CMV serostatus were compiled together with the repertoire data. In a later genetic analysis, genome-wide SNP genotypes for about 65% of the roughly 670 donors were used, and that subset was treated as a discovery cohort. Every discovery cohort repertoire had been produced on one sequencing platform. HLA typing covered class I and class II loci at four-digit resolution. Typing coverage varied by locus: 629-630 donors for A, B, C, DRB1 and DQB1; approximately 500 for DQA1; more than 600 for DPA1; fewer than 480 for DPB1. A handful of DR-DQ haplotypes were treated as single units for association and clustering because of strong linkage in the cohort. On average, 235,054 unique TCR beta nucleotide sequences were sequenced per donor among about 400 genotyped donors of the cohort, with roughly 18% of those sequences being non-productive. Study-level results and caveats: Because the 87-base-pair reads could not distinguish some IMGT-functional V segments, including TRBV6-2 and TRBV6-3, those segments were excluded. The sequencing pipeline was judged likely to have produced a cluster of highly shared sequence variants as a technical artifact. At a false discovery rate of 0.05, a later analysis linked 16,951 TCR beta sequences to specific HLA alleles. According to a later analysis, parvovirus B19, influenza, CMV and Epstein-Barr virus appeared linked to several top co-occurrence clusters. Linkage disequilibrium might explain the correlated functional status among segregating V segments, but an unknown experimental factor could not be excluded. According to a later analysis, most CMV-associated TCR beta chains appeared to be HLA-restricted, and the HLA associations seemed to be driven largely by CMV exposure. Immune exposure information for the cohort was limited to CMV serostatus. This cohort had only TCR beta chains sequenced, and the lack of alpha or paired-chain data limited which features could be detected. When HLA alleles, especially DR and DQ, strongly co-occurred, attributing TCR associations to individual alleles was difficult. Most TCR sequences were seen in very few donors, while some public TCRs were found in many individuals. In an earlier analysis of about 600 of the donors, most TCR beta V segments appeared in productive rearrangements about 87% or about 30% of the time, broadly matching IMGT annotations. V-gene and J-gene trimming of TCR beta chains was associated with a missense DCLRE1C variant in a later genetic analysis, and the association was replicated in an independent cohort. According to a later genetic analysis, donors in an Asian-associated ancestry cluster had fewer N-insertions in productive TCRs than the approximately 630-donor mean. Because counts were too low, seventeen rarely observed V segments, including chromosome 9 orphons, were excluded from the earlier analysis of several hundred of the donors. According to the authors, the approach could potentially be generalized to other disease states and immunological phenotypes. A further reported finding was that TCR beta sequences accurately predicted the HLA-A and HLA-B alleles for most subjects in the first cohort. Roughly uniform sequencing depth across donors was assumed in presence/absence analyses, although this assumption may not hold. A later analysis found that HLA-associated TCR beta chains were more clonally expanded and had lower generation probabilities than equally common non-associated chains. A few of the identified cytomegalovirus-associated TCR beta chains were confirmed in vitro to be specific for cytomegalovirus antigens. Because some donors lacked HLA typing at each locus, the association tests relied only on the typed subset. In both the original and validation cohorts, the classifier was reported to diagnose cytomegalovirus status with high specificity and sensitivity. In the study, roughly 160 TCR beta chains were listed as associated with cytomegalovirus. In a later analysis, the rate of TCR association differed among HLA loci, with DRB1 alleles having the most associated TCRs and HLA-C alleles having the fewest.

The protocol used for the library was the immunoSEQ multiplex PCR assay. The multiplex PCR relied on a mix of 60 forward primers for TCR Vbeta segments and 13 reverse primers for TCR Jbeta segments. The CDR3 region of rearranged TCR beta genes was amplified from genomic DNA by a multiplex PCR assay. The Illumina HiSeq System was used to sequence the amplified TCR beta libraries as 87-base-pair reads. The authors' analysis ran thus. In a later analysis, tens of millions of unique TCR beta chains were counted across the 650 to 700 repertoires, and about 9.9 million of these chains were shared by at least two donors. To remove PCR and sequencing errors, raw reads were error-corrected and collapsed into unique sequences using a nearest-neighbor algorithm that merged closely related sequences. CDR3 sequences were aligned to IMGT reference sequences to assign V, D and J gene segments. For a sequence to be retained, a match of at least six nucleotides to both a V gene segment and a J gene segment was required. A rearrangement was called productive if the CDR3 had no stop codons and remained in frame with V and J, and every other rearrangement was called non-productive. Following IMGT convention, CDR3 was defined as the stretch from the second conserved V-encoded cysteine to the conserved J-encoded phenylalanine. Sequences without an unambiguous match to a single V gene segment were excluded from the earlier analysis of a few hundred of the donors. An earlier analysis of fewer than 650 of the donors classified V segments as functional when productive rearrangements were above 56.7% and as segregating when the standard deviation between donors was above 5%. A statistical classification framework was built to diagnose cytomegalovirus status from the catalog of TCR beta chain sequences. In a later analysis, TCR nucleotide sequences were compared against IMGT/GENE-DB human TR gene sequences so that V and J genes could be assigned. The TCRdist pipeline was used in a later analysis to assign CDR3 sequences and most-parsimonious VDJ recombination scenarios. In a later analysis, every TCR beta chain was defined by the combination of its CDR3 amino acid sequence and its V-gene family, and reads without a unique V-gene family were dropped. As a way to deal with suspected cross-contamination and a sequencing artifact, a later analysis dropped 450 to 600 nucleotide sequences that were highly shared and had low generation probability. In a later analysis, a clonal expansion index for each public chain was calculated from normalized within-repertoire ranks of inferred template counts. Generation probabilities in a later analysis came from a VDJ recombination model fitted to out-of-frame rearrangements, and those results were checked against IGoR. In a later analysis, TCR-TCR, TCR-HLA and TCR-CMV co-occurrence was scored with hypergeometric tests, and a repertoire-size bias correction was applied to TCR pairs. To estimate false discovery rates, a later analysis permuted the HLA or CMV assignments 20 times. In a later analysis, co-occurring TCRs were grouped using DBSCAN, and TCRdist sequence similarity was added for clustering within HLA-allele-positive subsets. Co-occurrence clustering excluded repertoires with fewer than 30,000 or more than 120,000 public chains, plus five with anomalous nucleotide sharing. Imported from immuneACCESS, the table was reduced by TCRdb to in-frame sequences with V and J called. These copies leave out some clones; in studies compared against another copy, an unresolved V gene accounts for under half, and the cause of the remainder is not known. V and J calls and clone size are as listed in that table; D and trimming were resolved from the DNA. The sample data list approximately 190,000 clones, and roughly 68% of these were observed just once. 1.8% of the sample comes from the top ten.

Compared with germline, V lacks 2 bases and J lacks 4 bases; bases without a gene match: 8. CDR1 and CDR2 are read off the germline V gene as MNHEY and SVGAGI. The CDR3 measures 15 amino acids from cysteine to phenylalanine. Only the CDR3 part of the read is kept: 45 bases, read in frame from the first base. In total, 666 healthy bone marrow donors made up the cohort. At the time of sampling, every cohort member was nominally healthy, though immune exposures that went unrecorded were likely present. The donor was CMV seronegative and was included in the group of a few hundred seronegative cohort members. Each donor provided a peripheral blood sample, and peripheral blood mononuclear cells were used for TCR beta sequencing. Genomic DNA extraction from the blood cell samples was performed with the Qiagen DNeasy Blood Extraction Kit. Of note for this clone: Which antigen it targets is not known. No much larger clone exists at a distance of one base, and base qualities are not known.

This TCR was recovered from a woman aged 25 to 39 in good health and CMV-seronegative. The V and J genes are TRBV6-5 and TRBJ2-7, and 7 junctional nucleotides match TRBD2. Source material: PBMCs. CDR3 protein: CASSYASGIGYEQYF. The nucleotides read TGTGCCAGCAGTTACGCCAGCGGGATTGGGTACGAGCAGTACTTC.